What follows describes a single T cell receptor beta chain. The specificity of this receptor is unknown. It has no much larger one-base neighbor in the sample; base qualities were not kept. The CDR3 starts with the cysteine, ends with the phenylalanine, and has 16 residues. Only the CDR3 part of the read is kept: 48 bases, read in frame from the first base. The germline V gene (reference sequence) yields LNHDA for CDR1 and SQIVND for CDR2. Trimming takes 5 bases off V and 4 bases off J; junction bases not matched to a gene: 9. Library preparation used the immunoSEQ multiplex PCR assay. Not all clones reach the TCRdb copy of this immuneACCESS table, which keeps in-frame sequences only. Checked studies attribute under half of the gap to unresolved V genes and leave the rest unexplained. This sample is represented by roughly 40,000 clones; approximately 91% of them were singletons. Under 5% of the sample rests with the top ten.

This sample is drawn from a study of T cell changes during pregnancy in multiple sclerosis (dated by TCRdb to about 2019). Concerning the study at large: Changes in the T cell repertoire over the course of pregnancy were examined in this study in women with multiple sclerosis.

The chain is made from TRBV19 and TRBJ2-1; TRBD2 lines up with 9 middle nucleotides. The sequences come from CD8+ T cells from peripheral blood mononuclear cells, collected in the first trimester of pregnancy. This sequence originates from a female donor with multiple sclerosis, enrolled in a pregnancy study. The nucleotide sequence reads TGTGCCAGTAGTGCCTTAGCGGGGGATACTTACAATGAGCAGTTCTTC. Translated, it gives CASSALAGDTYNEQFF. The CDR3 plus the reference TRBV19 and TRBJ2-1 genes for the other parts give the full variable domain: DGGITQSPKYLFRKEGQNVTLSCEQNLNHDAMYWYRQDPGQGLRLIYYSQIVNDFQKGDIAEGYSVSREKKESFPLTVTSAQKNPTAFYLCASSALAGDTYNEQFFGPGTRLTVL.